This T cell receptor beta chain was recovered during a study of blood T cell repertoires in COVID-19. In the study overall: COVID-19 samples, acute and convalescent, were from the United States, Italy and Spain. From T cells, B-cell-depleted T cells, or PBMCs came the material, which was cDNA or gDNA.

Authors' processing steps: Reference gene primers were amplified, and this amplification served to estimate nucleated cell counts. Only in-frame clones appear in the TCRdb table, and some are missing; sequencing was by immunoSEQ multiplex PCR. V and J calls and clone size are copied from that table; D and trimming were computed from the DNA. The sample shows about 210,000 clones, just under 85% of them seen only once. The CDR3 contains 14 residues. From germline, CDR1 is KGHSH and CDR2 LQKENI. The ends lost 5 bases at V and 2 bases at J; junction bases unmatched: 2. The rearrangement uses TRBV18 and TRBJ1-3, with TRBD1 matching over 8 bases. The material sequenced was peripheral blood. This clonotype originated in a woman between 45 and 65 years old with active or convalescent COVID-19. The CDR3 nucleotides read TGTGCCAGCTCAGAGGACAGGGCTGGAAACACCATATATTTT. Its translation: CASSEDRAGNTIYF.